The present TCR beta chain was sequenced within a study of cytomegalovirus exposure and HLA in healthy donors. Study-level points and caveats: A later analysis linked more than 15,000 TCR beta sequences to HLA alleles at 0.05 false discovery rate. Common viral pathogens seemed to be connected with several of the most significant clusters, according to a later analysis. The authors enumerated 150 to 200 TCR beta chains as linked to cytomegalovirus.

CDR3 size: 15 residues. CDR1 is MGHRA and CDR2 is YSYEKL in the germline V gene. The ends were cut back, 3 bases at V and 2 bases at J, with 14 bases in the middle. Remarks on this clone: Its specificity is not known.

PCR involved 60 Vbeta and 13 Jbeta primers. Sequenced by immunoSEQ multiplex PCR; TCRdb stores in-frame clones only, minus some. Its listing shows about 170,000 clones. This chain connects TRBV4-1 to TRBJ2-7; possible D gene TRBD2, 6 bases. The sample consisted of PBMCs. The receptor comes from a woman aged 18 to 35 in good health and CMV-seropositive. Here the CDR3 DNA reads TGCGCCAGCAGCCAGCCGGGACTGGACCCCTACGAGCAGTACTTC. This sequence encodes CASSQPGLDPYEQYF.